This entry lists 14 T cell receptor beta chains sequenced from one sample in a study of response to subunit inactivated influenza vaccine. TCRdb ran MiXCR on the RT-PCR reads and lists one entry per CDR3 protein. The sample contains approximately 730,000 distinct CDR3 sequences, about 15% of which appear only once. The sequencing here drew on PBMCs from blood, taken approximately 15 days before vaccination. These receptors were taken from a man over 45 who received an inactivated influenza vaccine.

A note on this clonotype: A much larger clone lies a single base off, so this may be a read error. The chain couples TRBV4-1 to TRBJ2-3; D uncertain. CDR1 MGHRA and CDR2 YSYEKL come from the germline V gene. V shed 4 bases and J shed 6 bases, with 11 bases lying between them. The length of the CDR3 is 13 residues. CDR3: CASSRDIWDTQYF. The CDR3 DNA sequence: TGCGCCAGCAGCCGAGATATTTGGGATACGCAGTATTTT.

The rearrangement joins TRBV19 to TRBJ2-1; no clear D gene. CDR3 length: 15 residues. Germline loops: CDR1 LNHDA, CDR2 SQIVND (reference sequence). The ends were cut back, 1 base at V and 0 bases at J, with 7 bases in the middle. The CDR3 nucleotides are TGTGCCAGTAGTATAGCTCCCGACTCCTACAATGAGCAGTTCTTC. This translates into CASSIAPDSYNEQFF.

CDR3 in amino acids: CASSPGLAGGLGPYNEQFF. CDR3 nucleotides: TGTGCCAGTAGCCCGGGACTAGCGGGAGGTCTAGGTCCCTACAATGAGCAGTTCTTC. The rearrangement joins TRBV19 to TRBJ2-1; TRBD2 aligns across 15 bases. Germline CDR1 and CDR2: LNHDA and SQIVND (reference sequence). This CDR3 region has 19 residues. Unmatched junction bases numbered 11, after V lost 6 bases and J lost 2 bases.

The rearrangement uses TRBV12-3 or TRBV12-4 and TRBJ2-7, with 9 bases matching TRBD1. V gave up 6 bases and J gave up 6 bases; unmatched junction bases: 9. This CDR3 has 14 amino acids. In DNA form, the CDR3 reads TGTGCCAGCAGGACCGGGACAGGGAGGCTCGAGCAGTACTTC. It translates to CASRTGTGRLEQYF.

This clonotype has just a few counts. CDR3 amino acids: CASSPGRGLAEQYF. The CDR3 nucleotides read TGCGCCAGCAGCCCAGGGAGGGGGTTGGCCGAGCAGTACTTC. The rearrangement links TRBV5-1 to TRBJ2-7; D is possibly TRBD2 (7 bases). CDR1 SGHRS and CDR2 YFSETQ come from the germline V gene. V was clipped by 4 bases and J by 6 bases, with 17 bases between them. This CDR3 is built from 14 residues. Filled out from reference TRBV5-1 and TRBJ2-7, the complete variable domain reads KAGVTQTPRYLIKTRGQQVTLSCSPISGHRSVSWYQQTPGQGLQFLFEYFSETQRNKGNFPGRFSGRQFSNSRSEMNVSTLELGDSALYLCASSPGRGLAEQYFGPGTRLTVT.

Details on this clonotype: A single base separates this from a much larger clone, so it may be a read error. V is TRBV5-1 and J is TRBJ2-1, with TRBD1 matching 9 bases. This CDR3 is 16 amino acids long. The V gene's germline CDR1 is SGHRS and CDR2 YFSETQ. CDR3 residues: CAISLAGQGPSDEQFF. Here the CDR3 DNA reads TGCGCCATCAGCTTGGCAGGACAGGGGCCCAGCGATGAGCAGTTCTTC. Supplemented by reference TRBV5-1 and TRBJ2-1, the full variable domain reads KAGVTQTPRYLIKTRGQQVTLSCSPISGHRSVSWYQQTPGQGLQFLFEYFSETQRNKGNFPGRFSGRQFSNSRSEMNVSTLELGDSALYLCAISLAGQGPSDEQFFGPGTRLTVL.

Here the CDR3 reads CASSSTSGGFYEQYF. The CDR3 DNA is TGTGCCAGCAGTTCGACTAGCGGGGGGTTCTACGAGCAGTACTTC. The chain carries TRBV12-3 or TRBV12-4 and TRBJ2-7, with 13 positions matching TRBD2. CDR3 length: 15 residues. V gave up 4 bases and J gave up 3 bases; unmatched junction bases: 3.

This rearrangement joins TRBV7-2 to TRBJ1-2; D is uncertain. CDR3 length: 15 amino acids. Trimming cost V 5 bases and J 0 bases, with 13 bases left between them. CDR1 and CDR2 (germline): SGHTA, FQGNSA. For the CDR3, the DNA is TGTGCCAGCAGCCGGAGACAAGACGCTAACTATGGCTACACCTTC. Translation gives CASSRRQDANYGYTF.

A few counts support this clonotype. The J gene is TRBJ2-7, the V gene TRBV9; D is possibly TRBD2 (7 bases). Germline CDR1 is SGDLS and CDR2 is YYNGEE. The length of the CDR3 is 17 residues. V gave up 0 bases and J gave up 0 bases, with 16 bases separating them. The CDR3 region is CASSVGGLGQLSYEQYF. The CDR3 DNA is TGTGCCAGCAGCGTAGGAGGACTAGGACAGCTCTCCTACGAGCAGTACTTC. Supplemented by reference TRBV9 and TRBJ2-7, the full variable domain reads DSGVTQTPKHLITATGQRVTLRCSPRSGDLSVYWYQQSLDQGLQFLIQYYNGEERAKGNILERFSAQQFPDLHSELNLSSLELGDSALYFCASSVGGLGQLSYEQYFGPGTRLTVT.

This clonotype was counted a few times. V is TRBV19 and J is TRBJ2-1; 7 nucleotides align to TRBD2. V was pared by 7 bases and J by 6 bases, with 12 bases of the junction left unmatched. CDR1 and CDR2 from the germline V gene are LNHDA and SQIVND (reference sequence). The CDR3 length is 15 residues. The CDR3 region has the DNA TGTGCCAGTACCCCCCTGGGGAGGGCTCCCAATGAGCAGTTCTTC. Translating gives CASTPLGRAPNEQFF.

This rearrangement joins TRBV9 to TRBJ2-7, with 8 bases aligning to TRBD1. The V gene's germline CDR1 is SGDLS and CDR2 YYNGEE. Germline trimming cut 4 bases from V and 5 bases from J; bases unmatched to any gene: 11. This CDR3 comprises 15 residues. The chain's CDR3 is CASSPRAGTGHEQYF. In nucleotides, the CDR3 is TGTGCCAGCAGCCCGCGGGCCGGGACAGGACACGAGCAGTACTTC.

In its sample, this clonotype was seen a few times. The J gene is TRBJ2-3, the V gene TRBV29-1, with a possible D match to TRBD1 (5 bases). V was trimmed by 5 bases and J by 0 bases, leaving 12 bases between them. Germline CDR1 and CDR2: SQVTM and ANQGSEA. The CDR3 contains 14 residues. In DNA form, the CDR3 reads TGCAGCGTTCAGGGATATCCTAGCACAGATACGCAGTATTTT. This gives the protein CSVQGYPSTDTQYF.

CDR3 nucleotides: TGTGCCAGTAGTCTACAGGGGACCAATCAGCCCCAGCATTTT. Protein product: CASSLQGTNQPQHF. V gene TRBV19 combines with J gene TRBJ1-5, with 7 bases that match TRBD1. CDR1 and CDR2 from the germline V gene are LNHDA and SQIVND (reference sequence). The CDR3 length is 14 residues. V was clipped by 5 bases and J by 3 bases; unmatched bases: 4.

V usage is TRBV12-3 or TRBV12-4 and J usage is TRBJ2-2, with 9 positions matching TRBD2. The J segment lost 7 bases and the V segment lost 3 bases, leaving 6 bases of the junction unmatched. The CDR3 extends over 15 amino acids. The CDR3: CASSFGGGAGGELFF. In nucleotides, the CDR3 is TGTGCCAGCAGTTTTGGCGGGGGGGCCGGCGGGGAGCTGTTTTTT.